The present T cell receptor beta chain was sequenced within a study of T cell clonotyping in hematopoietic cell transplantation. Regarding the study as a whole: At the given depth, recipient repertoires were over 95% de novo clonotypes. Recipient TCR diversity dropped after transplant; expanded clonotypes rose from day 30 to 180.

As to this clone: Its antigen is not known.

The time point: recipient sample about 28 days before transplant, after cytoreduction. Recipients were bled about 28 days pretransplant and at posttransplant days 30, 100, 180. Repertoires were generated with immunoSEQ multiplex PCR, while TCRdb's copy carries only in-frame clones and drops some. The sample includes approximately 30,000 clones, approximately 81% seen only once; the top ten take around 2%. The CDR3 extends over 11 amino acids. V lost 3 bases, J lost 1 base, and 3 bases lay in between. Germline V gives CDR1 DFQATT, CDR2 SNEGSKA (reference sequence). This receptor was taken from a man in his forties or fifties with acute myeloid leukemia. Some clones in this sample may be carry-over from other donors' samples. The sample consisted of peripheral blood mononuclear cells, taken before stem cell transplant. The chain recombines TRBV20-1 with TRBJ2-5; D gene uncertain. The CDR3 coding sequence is TGCAGTGCTAGCCTCCAAGAGACCCAGTACTTC. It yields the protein CSASLQETQYF.